These 26 T cell receptor beta chains were all obtained from the same sample, sequenced in a study of Graves' ophthalmopathy and Graves' hyperthyroidism. Using RNA transcripts, the TCR beta CDR3 regions were amplified. HTBI primers were used in a first-round RT-PCR, which preceded a second-round multiplex PCR. TCRdb called the multiplex PCR reads again in MiXCR, with one record for every CDR3 protein. The sample lists about 220,000 distinct CDR3 sequences, around a fifth occurring once. Material for sequencing was peripheral blood. These receptors originate from a woman between 50 and 59 years old with Graves' ophthalmopathy.

This clonotype was counted between two and nine times. The chain couples TRBV19 to TRBJ2-2; 9 bases agree with TRBD1. With 7 bases clipped from V and 1 base from J, the junction kept 1 base outside the gene matches. From germline, CDR1 is LNHDA and CDR2 SQIVND (reference sequence). CDR3 length: 14 residues. DNA of the CDR3: TGTGCCAGTAAGGACAGGGGGAACACCGGGGAGCTGTTTTTT. Protein sequence: CASKDRGNTGELFF.

There are many counts of this clonotype. The rearrangement links TRBV9 to TRBJ1-1, with 7 bases identical to TRBD1. Trimming took 1 base from V and 0 from J; bases not matched to a gene: 6. This CDR3 has 16 residues. Per the germline V gene, CDR1 is SGDLS and CDR2 is YYNGEE. The DNA for the CDR3 is TGTGCCAGCAGCGTATTCCCGGGACAGCTGAACACTGAAGCTTTCTTT. It specifies CASSVFPGQLNTEAFF.

This clonotype was seen more than once but under ten times. The chain employs TRBV5-1 and TRBJ2-7, with 8 nucleotides matching TRBD2. Germline-derived CDR1 and CDR2 are SGHRS and YFSETQ. The CDR3 is 16 residues long. Trimming cost V 0 bases and J 3 bases; bases outside gene matches: 8. The CDR3 nucleotides are TGCGCCAGCAGCTTGGAATTAGCGGGACCATTCTACGAGCAGTACTTC. Translation gives CASSLELAGPFYEQYF.

The rearrangement joins TRBV19 to TRBJ2-2; D ambiguous. Trimming cost V 3 bases and J 0 bases, with 11 bases left between them. The CDR3 covers 16 residues. In germline, CDR1 is LNHDA, CDR2 SQIVND (reference sequence). The CDR3 bases are TGTGCCAGTAGTATGAGACCGGCCCCGAACACCGGGGAGCTGTTTTTT. Protein sequence: CASSMRPAPNTGELFF.

The J gene is TRBJ2-3, the V gene TRBV27, with 7 bases that match TRBD1. This CDR3 is built from 15 residues. The ends lost 5 bases at V and 5 bases at J; junction bases unmatched: 10. Germline loops: CDR1 MNHEY, CDR2 SMNVEV (reference sequence). This CDR3 is CASSPRDREKDTQYF. Here the CDR3 DNA reads TGTGCCAGCAGTCCCCGGGACAGAGAAAAAGATACGCAGTATTTT.

In this sample, this clonotype turned up a few times. The CDR3 DNA sequence: TGTGCCAGCAGCACAGGGACGGGGGGATCTGGAAACACCATATATTTT. It specifies CASSTGTGGSGNTIYF. The chain couples TRBV9 to TRBJ1-3; D perhaps matches TRBD1 (6 bases). V gave up 4 bases and J gave up 1 base, with 15 bases separating them. Looked up from germline, CDR1 is SGDLS and CDR2 is YYNGEE. CDR3 length: 16 residues. The whole variable domain, filled in from reference TRBV9 and TRBJ1-3, reads DSGVTQTPKHLITATGQRVTLRCSPRSGDLSVYWYQQSLDQGLQFLIQYYNGEERAKGNILERFSAQQFPDLHSELNLSSLELGDSALYFCASSTGTGGSGNTIYFGEGSWLTVV.

This chain joins TRBV6-1 and TRBJ2-7, with 7 nucleotides matching TRBD1. The CDR3 covers 14 residues. J lost 4 bases, V lost 8 bases, and 11 bases had no gene match. Germline loops: CDR1 MNHNS, CDR2 SASEGT. The CDR3 region has the DNA TGTGCCAGCCATAGCCAGGGGGATTTATACGAGCAGTACTTC. This gives the protein CASHSQGDLYEQYF.

This clonotype was counted only a few times. The chain joins TRBV15 to TRBJ1-2, with D possibly being TRBD1 (5 bases). The germline V gene encodes CDR1 LNHNV and CDR2 YYDKDF (reference sequence). V gave up 0 bases and J gave up 4 bases, with 12 bases separating them. The CDR3 contains 15 residues. CDR3 in amino acids: CATSRDTGLGYGYTF. Written as DNA, the CDR3 is TGTGCCACCAGCAGAGATACGGGACTTGGCTATGGCTACACCTTC.

J is TRBJ1-2 and V is TRBV10-3; no reliable D call. Germline lookup yields CDR1 ENHRY and CDR2 SYGVKD. V lost 5 bases and J 4 bases, leaving 20 bases between the germline ends. The CDR3 consists of 16 residues. The CDR3 DNA sequence: TGTGCCATCAGTTCCTCCGAGGACCCGAAGGCCTATGGCTACACCTTC. It is translated as CAISSSEDPKAYGYTF.

This clonotype was found a few times. The chain couples TRBV2 to TRBJ2-7; D is unclear. The CDR3 extends over 16 amino acids. V lost 8 bases to trimming and J lost 7 bases, with 27 bases between them. Germline CDR1 is SNHLY and CDR2 is FYNNEI. CDR3 coding DNA: TGTGCCAGCCGTTATAGTGAGCAGGCCTTCTATGTTGAGCAGTACTTC. Protein product: CASRYSEQAFYVEQYF.

Ten or more counts support this clonotype. The chain links TRBV6-1 to TRBJ1-1; D unclear. V lost 5 bases to trimming and J lost 1 base, with 14 bases between them. In germline, CDR1 is MNHNS, CDR2 SASEGT. The CDR3 is 15 amino acids. The CDR3 DNA sequence: TGTGCCAGCAGTCCCGGGCTTCGCCAGAACACTGAAGCTTTCTTT. This sequence encodes CASSPGLRQNTEAFF.

This clonotype was counted many times. The chain recombines TRBV6-2 or TRBV6-3 with TRBJ2-2, with 9 bases lining up with TRBD2. Germline loops: CDR1 MNHEY, CDR2 SVGEGT. This CDR3 is 15 amino acids long. V shed 6 bases, J shed 1 base, and the junction held 3 bases outside the gene matches. The CDR3 DNA follows: TGTGCCAGCAGGAGAGCGGGAGGGAACACCGGGGAGCTGTTTTTT. Translation gives CASRRAGGNTGELFF.

This clonotype was counted many times. The chain joins TRBV25-1 to TRBJ1-1; 7 nucleotides match TRBD1. The CDR3 contains 13 residues. Germline V gives CDR1 MGHDK, CDR2 SYGVNS. After removal of 5 bases from V and 1 base from J, the junction contained 1 base not matched to a gene. CDR3 DNA sequence: TGTGCCAGCAGTCGGACAGGGAACACTGAAGCTTTCTTT. Translated: CASSRTGNTEAFF. Drawing the rest from reference TRBV25-1 and TRBJ1-1, the complete variable domain is EADIYQTPRYLVIGTGKKITLECSQTMGHDKMYWYQQDPGMELHLIHYSYGVNSTEKGDLSSESTVSRIRTEHFPLTLESARPSHTSQYLCASSRTGNTEAFFGQGTRLTVV.

This clonotype has at least ten counts. J is TRBJ1-5 and V is TRBV10-3; D may be TRBD1 (6 bases). The CDR3 has 13 residues. V lost 4 bases to trimming and J lost 7 bases, with 11 bases between them. CDR1 and CDR2 from the germline V gene are ENHRY and SYGVKD. In DNA, the CDR3 is TGTGCCATCAGTGCAGGGGTTGGACAGCCCCAGCATTTT. Amino acids: CAISAGVGQPQHF.

In this sample, this clonotype turned up once. A read error is possible here, since a much larger clone lies one base away. J is TRBJ1-2 and V is TRBV20-1; D is unresolved. Germline V gene sequence: CDR1 DFQATT, CDR2 SNEGSKA (reference sequence). The CDR3 consists of 15 residues. This chain's CDR3 is CSAPPYGRANYSYTF. The CDR3 nucleotides read TGCAGTGCTCCCCCCTACGGTCGAGCGAACTATAGCTACACCTTC.

This chain links TRBV7-3 with TRBJ1-1; 7 bases fit TRBD1. The CDR3 has 13 amino acids. Germline CDR1 SGHTA, CDR2 FQGTGA. V was clipped by 4 bases and J by 6 bases; unmatched bases: 5. The CDR3 sequence is CASSYYRGAEAFF. The CDR3 DNA sequence: TGTGCCAGCAGCTACTACAGGGGCGCTGAAGCTTTCTTT.

This clonotype occurred many times. The V call is TRBV30, the J call TRBJ2-2; D uncertain. The germline gives CDR1 GTSNPN, CDR2 SVGIG (reference sequence). The CDR3 contains 13 residues. Trimming removed 3 bases at V and 6 bases at J, with 11 bases between. CDR3 nucleotide sequence: TGTGCCTGGAGCCCTCCAGGCTCCGGGGAGCTGTTTTTT. Its protein product is CAWSPPGSGELFF.

This clonotype was counted at least ten times. The chain recombines TRBV15 with TRBJ2-7, with no clear D. CDR3 length: 14 amino acids. Trimming stripped 4 bases from V and 1 base from J, with 11 bases between. Germline V gene data show CDR1 as LNHNV and CDR2 as YYDKDF (reference sequence). The CDR3 sequence is CATSILAESYEQYF. The CDR3 nucleotides are TGTGCCACCAGCATTCTGGCGGAATCCTACGAGCAGTACTTC.

This chain links TRBV7-3 with TRBJ2-5; possible D gene TRBD2, 6 bases. CDR1 SGHTA and CDR2 FQGTGA come from the germline V gene. V was pared by 4 bases and J by 6 bases, with 21 bases between. CDR3 size: 16 residues. The DNA of the CDR3 is TGTGCCAGCAGCTCCAGCCGGGACGGCGGGATACAGACCCAGTACTTC. Translated, it gives CASSSSRDGGIQTQYF.

Turning to this clonotype: A much more abundant neighbour one base away suggests this may be a read error. V gene TRBV20-1 combines with J gene TRBJ2-5; no reliable D call. CDR3 length: 11 amino acids. Trimming removed 3 bases at V and 7 bases at J, with 9 bases between. Germline V CDR1 and CDR2: DFQATT, SNEGSKA (reference sequence). The CDR3 coding sequence is TGCAGTGCTAGCGACAAAGTGACCCAGTACTTC. Translating gives CSASDKVTQYF.

In this sample, this clonotype turned up many times. This chain joins TRBV12-5 and TRBJ2-5, with a possible D match to TRBD1 (5 bases). The CDR3 length is 13 residues. Trimming cost V 6 bases and J 5 bases, with 13 bases left between them. Germline CDR1 and CDR2: LGHNT and FRNRAP. Here the CDR3 DNA reads TGTGCTAGTGGCCGCAGGGATTTGGAGACCCAGTACTTC. This translates into CASGRRDLETQYF.

J is TRBJ1-2 and V is TRBV12-3 or TRBV12-4; unclear D gene. The CDR3 has 15 amino acids. V lost 6 bases, J lost 5 bases, and 19 bases lay in between. The CDR3 DNA follows: TGTGCCAGCAGCCAAGATGCCCAGACGGTATATGGCTACACCTTC. Protein: CASSQDAQTVYGYTF.

This clonotype has at least ten counts. This chain uses TRBV7-3 with TRBJ2-5; D is undetermined. V lost 1 base and J lost 2, with 14 bases in between. The CDR3 is made up of 16 amino acids. The germline V gene has CDR1 SGHTA and CDR2 FQGTGA. The CDR3, as DNA: TGTGCCAGCAGCTTAAATTCGAGGCAGGTTCAAGAGACCCAGTACTTC. Its protein is CASSLNSRQVQETQYF.

This chain links TRBV28 with TRBJ1-2; the D gene is possibly TRBD1 (5 bases). V dropped 10 bases and J dropped 7 bases, with 13 bases sitting between them. This CDR3 comprises 11 residues. Germline V CDR1 and CDR2: MDHEN, SYDVKM. CDR3 in amino acids: CAISRDSGYTF. Here the CDR3 DNA reads TGTGCCATCTCCAGGGATTCTGGCTACACCTTC.

This clonotype has a handful of counts. The chain recombines TRBV25-1 with TRBJ2-3, with 8 bases that match TRBD1. The V segment lost 2 bases and the J segment 6 bases; nucleotides outside the gene matches: 4. This CDR3 is 14 amino acids long. Germline V gives CDR1 MGHDK, CDR2 SYGVNS. CDR3 sequence reads: CASSEQGAIDTQYF. CDR3 coding DNA: TGTGCCAGCAGTGAACAGGGGGCTATTGATACGCAGTATTTT.

This clonotype was recorded at least ten times. J is TRBJ2-7 and V is TRBV20-1; the D gene is possibly TRBD1 (7 bases). The ends were cut back, 3 bases at V and 7 bases at J, with 19 bases in the middle. This CDR3 region has 14 residues. Germline V CDR1 and CDR2: DFQATT, SNEGSKA (reference sequence). The CDR3 DNA sequence: TGCAGTGCTAGGACAGGGACTCTGGCATGGGAGCAGTACTTC. Amino acid sequence: CSARTGTLAWEQYF.